This T cell receptor (beta chain) was obtained from a study of T cells in Graves' hyperthyroidism and ophthalmopathy. Graves' hyperthyroidism was deemed stable absent ophthalmopathy progression within 18 months. Patients aged 18 to 65 had newly diagnosed hyperthyroidism of under 2 months' duration. The CDR3 regions of TCR beta were amplified from RNA transcripts. With the HTBI primer set, the TCR CDR3 went through a first round of RT-PCR. Each CDR3 protein is one row after TCRdb ran MiXCR on the multiplex PCR reads. The table includes about 760,000 distinct CDR3 sequences, roughly a third detected once. Germline loops: CDR1 SGDLS, CDR2 YYNGEE. The length of the CDR3 is 14 residues. V lost 10 bases to trimming and J lost 6 bases; unmatched junction nucleotides: 12.

V and J are TRBV9 and TRBJ2-2; 7 nucleotides align to TRBD2. Sequenced: blood. This TCR derives from a woman aged 40 to 50 with Graves' hyperthyroidism. The CDR3 here is CAAAAGAEAGELFF. CDR3 bases: TGTGCCGCAGCCGCGGGAGCTGAGGCCGGGGAGCTGTTTTTT.